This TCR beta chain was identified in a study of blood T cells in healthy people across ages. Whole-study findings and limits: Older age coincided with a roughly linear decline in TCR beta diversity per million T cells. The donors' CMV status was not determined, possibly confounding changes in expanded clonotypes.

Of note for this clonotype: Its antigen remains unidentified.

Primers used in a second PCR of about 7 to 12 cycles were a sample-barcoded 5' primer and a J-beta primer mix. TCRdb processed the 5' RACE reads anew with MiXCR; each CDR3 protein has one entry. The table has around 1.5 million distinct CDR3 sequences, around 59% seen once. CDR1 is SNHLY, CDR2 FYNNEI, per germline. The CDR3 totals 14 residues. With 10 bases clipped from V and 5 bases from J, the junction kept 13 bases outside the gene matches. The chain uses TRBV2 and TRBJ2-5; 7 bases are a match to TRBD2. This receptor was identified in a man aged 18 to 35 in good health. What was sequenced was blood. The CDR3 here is CATYMGGEIETQYF. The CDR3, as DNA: TGTGCCACCTACATGGGGGGGGAGATCGAGACCCAGTACTTC.